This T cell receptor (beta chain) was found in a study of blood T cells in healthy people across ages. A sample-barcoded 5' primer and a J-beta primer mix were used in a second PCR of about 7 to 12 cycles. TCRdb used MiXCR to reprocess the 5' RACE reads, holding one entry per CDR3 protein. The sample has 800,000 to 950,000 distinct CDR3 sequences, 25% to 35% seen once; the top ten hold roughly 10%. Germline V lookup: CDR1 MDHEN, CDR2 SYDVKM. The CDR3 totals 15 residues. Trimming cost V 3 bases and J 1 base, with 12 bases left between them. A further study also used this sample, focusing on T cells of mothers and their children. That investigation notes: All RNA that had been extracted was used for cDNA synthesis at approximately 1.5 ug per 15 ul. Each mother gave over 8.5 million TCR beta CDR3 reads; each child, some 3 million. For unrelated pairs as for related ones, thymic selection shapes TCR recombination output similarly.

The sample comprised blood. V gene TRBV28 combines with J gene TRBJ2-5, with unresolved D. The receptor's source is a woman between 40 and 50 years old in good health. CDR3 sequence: CASSFMGNSQETQYF. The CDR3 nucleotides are TGTGCCAGCAGTTTTATGGGGAATAGCCAAGAGACCCAGTACTTC.